This TCR beta chain was obtained from a study of blood T cell repertoires in COVID-19. Per the study methods: Reference gene primer amplification gave estimated nucleated cell counts. Sequenced by immunoSEQ multiplex PCR; TCRdb stores in-frame clones only, minus some. That table gives V, J and clone size, and the DNA gave D and trimming. In the table there are about 250,000 clones, around 92% of which are singletons. The CDR3 spans 15 residues. Germline CDR1 MGHRA, CDR2 YSYEKL. Trimming removed 4 bases from V and 5 bases from J; junction bases left unmatched: 10. This receptor was taken from a woman aged 25 to 39 with acute COVID-19. Sequencing used PBMCs or T cells enriched from blood (not recorded which). This chain links TRBV4-1 with TRBJ1-2; 7 bases map to TRBD1. This CDR3 is CASSLGTTGWYGYTF. The CDR3 coding sequence is TGCGCCAGCAGCCTAGGGACGACAGGGTGGTATGGCTACACCTTC.